Shown below are 31 T cell receptor beta chains from a single sample sequenced in a study of cytomegalovirus exposure and HLA in healthy donors. Assay used: immunoSEQ multiplex PCR; TCRdb lists only in-frame clones, some missing. The data contain about 140,000 clones, 88% of them singletons. Sequencing used PBMCs. The origin of the receptors is a young woman in good health and CMV-seropositive.

The chain has TRBV6-1 and TRBJ1-4; TRBD1 agrees at 7 bases. The V and J ends lost 6 bases and 7 bases, in that order; junction bases with no gene match: 8. Per germline, CDR1 MNHNS and CDR2 SASEGT. CDR3 length equals 14 residues. CDR3 amino acids: CASSAGQISEKLFF. The DNA for the CDR3 is TGTGCCAGCAGCGCGGGACAGATAAGTGAAAAACTGTTTTTT.

The rearrangement uses TRBV4-2 and TRBJ2-5, with TRBD2 matching 8 bases. V was pared by 4 bases and J by 1 base, with 5 bases of the junction left unmatched. From germline, CDR1 is LGHNA and CDR2 YNFKEQ. This CDR3 has 15 amino acids. The CDR3 nucleotides are TGTGCCAGCAGCCTCCCGGGGGGGCCCCAAGAGACCCAGTACTTC. The encoded protein is CASSLPGGPQETQYF.

DNA of the CDR3: TGTGCCAGCTCACCCGCAGGGGCCCCCTACGAGCAGTACTTC. Residues: CASSPAGAPYEQYF. The rearrangement joins TRBV18 to TRBJ2-7, with D possibly matching TRBD1 (6 bases). CDR3 size: 14 residues. Germline V gene sequence: CDR1 KGHSH, CDR2 LQKENI. V lost 3 bases, J lost 2 bases, and 11 bases lay in between.

The V gene is TRBV18, the J gene TRBJ2-7, with 7 bases that match TRBD1. CDR3 length: 14 amino acids. The J segment lost 5 bases and the V segment lost 4 bases, leaving 8 bases of the junction unmatched. From germline, CDR1 is KGHSH and CDR2 LQKENI. The chain's CDR3 is CASSQTIQGNEQYF. The CDR3 bases are TGTGCCAGCTCACAAACCATACAGGGGAACGAGCAGTACTTC.

The J gene is TRBJ2-7, the V gene TRBV6-5; TRBD1 matches 8 bases. The CDR3 covers 15 residues. J gave up 0 bases and V 6 bases, and 7 bases lay outside the gene matches. Looked up from germline, CDR1 is MNHEY and CDR2 is SVGAGI. The DNA of the CDR3 is TGTGCCAGCAGAACCCGGACAGGGAGCTCCTACGAGCAGTACTTC. Amino acid sequence: CASRTRTGSSYEQYF.

This rearrangement joins TRBV28 to TRBJ2-7; weak D call: TRBD2 (6 bases). The CDR3 consists of 14 residues. Germline CDR1 and CDR2: MDHEN and SYDVKM. V dropped 4 bases and J dropped 2 bases, with 12 bases sitting between them. CDR3: CASSSPGGPYEQYF. CDR3 nucleotides: TGTGCCAGCAGTTCCCCCGGGGGACCCTACGAGCAGTACTTC.

This chain joins TRBV2 and TRBJ2-5; tentative D call: TRBD2 (6 bases). CDR3 length equals 13 residues. The germline CDR1 and CDR2 sequences are SNHLY and FYNNEI. The V end lost 7 bases, the J end lost 1 base, and 10 bases lay between the germline ends. CDR3 protein: CASIAGTQETQYF. The CDR3, as DNA: TGTGCCAGCATTGCGGGGACCCAAGAGACCCAGTACTTC.

This chain joins TRBV9 and TRBJ1-3, with 8 bases fitting TRBD1. The CDR3 loop spans 17 amino acids. The trim removed 4 bases at V and 0 bases at J, leaving 9 bases unmatched. Germline-derived CDR1 and CDR2 are SGDLS and YYNGEE. CDR3 residues: CASSPRDRPSSGNTIYF. The CDR3 region has the DNA TGTGCCAGCAGCCCCCGGGACAGGCCCAGCTCTGGAAACACCATATATTTT.

The chain combines TRBV18 with TRBJ1-1; the D gene is possibly TRBD1 (5 bases). Germline CDR1 and CDR2: KGHSH and LQKENI. The CDR3 spans 14 residues. Trimming removed 3 bases from V and 3 bases from J, with 11 bases in between. This chain's CDR3 is CASSPGGGDTEAFF. CDR3 nucleotide sequence: TGTGCCAGCTCACCCGGGGGAGGGGACACTGAAGCTTTCTTT. The full variable domain, its missing parts supplied by reference TRBV18 and TRBJ1-1, is NAGVMQNPRHLVRRRGQEARLRCSPMKGHSHVYWYRQLPEEGLKFMVYLQKENIIDESGMPKERFSAEFPKEGPSILRIQQVVRGDSAAYFCASSPGGGDTEAFFGQGTRLTVV.

The genes are TRBV6-5 and TRBJ2-7; D might be TRBD2 (7 bases). This CDR3 has 12 residues. Germline CDR1 MNHEY, CDR2 SVGAGI. V shed 8 bases and J shed 2 bases, with 10 bases lying between them. CDR3 DNA: TGTGCCAGCGGGGGGGGCGCCTACGAGCAGTACTTC. This sequence encodes CASGGGAYEQYF.

A single count supports this clone. DNA of the CDR3: TGTGCCAGTAGTCTCGAGGGCTCTGAAGCTTTCTTT. As protein: CASSLEGSEAFF. The rearrangement joins TRBV19 to TRBJ1-1; D gene ambiguous. The CDR3 totals 12 residues. CDR1 is LNHDA, CDR2 SQIVND, per germline (reference sequence). Trimming shortened V by 5 bases and J by 6 bases, and 10 bases separated the two germline ends.

The genes are TRBV7-8 and TRBJ2-3, with D maybe TRBD2 (7 bases). The V gene lost 8 bases and the J gene lost 3 bases, with 21 bases spanning the gap. The length of the CDR3 is 16 residues. CDR1 is SGHVS, CDR2 FQNEAQ, per germline. CDR3: CASSPRGRGWTDTQYF. Here the CDR3 DNA reads TGTGCCAGCTCCCCTCGGGGGCGGGGGTGGACAGATACGCAGTATTTT.

This rearrangement joins TRBV28 to TRBJ1-1; 8 bases match TRBD1. The germline V gene has CDR1 MDHEN and CDR2 SYDVKM. The V and J ends lost 6 bases and 1 base, in that order; junction bases with no gene match: 4. This CDR3 region has 14 residues. The CDR3 loop is CASRAQGGNTEAFF. The CDR3, as DNA: TGTGCCAGCAGGGCACAGGGGGGGAACACTGAAGCTTTCTTT.

V usage is TRBV2 and J usage is TRBJ2-1; TRBD2 matches 7 bases. CDR1 SNHLY and CDR2 FYNNEI come from the germline V gene. There are 15 residues in the CDR3. Losses at the gene ends were 6 bases for V and 4 bases for J; bases not matched to a gene: 9. CDR3 bases: TGTGCCAGCAGCCCGTACGGGGGGATATACAATGAGCAGTTCTTC. Its translation: CASSPYGGIYNEQFF. Together with reference TRBV2 and TRBJ2-1, the CDR3 gives the full variable domain: EPEVTQTPSHQVTQMGQEVILRCVPISNHLYFYWYRQILGQKVEFLVSFYNNEISEKSEIFDDQFSVERPDGSNFTLKIRSTKLEDSAMYFCASSPYGGIYNEQFFGPGTRLTVL.

The rearrangement links TRBV5-5 to TRBJ1-2; 9 nucleotides match TRBD1. The germline gives CDR1 SGHKS, CDR2 YYEKEE (reference sequence). V lost 3 bases to trimming and J lost 4 bases; unmatched junction nucleotides: 4. This CDR3 is built from 14 residues. CDR3 in amino acids: CASSWDRVGYGYTF. In DNA, the CDR3 is TGTGCCAGCAGCTGGGACAGGGTCGGCTATGGCTACACCTTC. The full variable domain, its missing parts supplied by reference TRBV5-5 and TRBJ1-2, is DAGVTQSPTHLIKTRGQQVTLRCSPISGHKSVSWYQQVLGQGPQFIFQYYEKEERGRGNFPDRFSARQFPNYSSELNVNALLLGDSALYLCASSWDRVGYGYTFGSGTRLTVV.

V is TRBV5-1 and J is TRBJ1-2; perhaps TRBD1 as D (5 bases). Looked up from germline, CDR1 is SGHRS and CDR2 is YFSETQ. This CDR3 is built from 15 residues. Trimming cost V 2 bases and J 0 bases, with 11 bases left between them. This CDR3 reads CASSLRTNPNYGYTF. CDR3 DNA sequence: TGCGCCAGCAGCTTAAGGACAAACCCTAACTATGGCTACACCTTC.

The V call is TRBV28, the J call TRBJ2-2; no firm D call. There are 15 residues in the CDR3. V was cut by 8 bases and J by 0 bases, with 13 bases left in between. Looked up from germline, CDR1 is MDHEN and CDR2 is SYDVKM. This chain's CDR3 is CASGSWATNTGELFF. In nucleotides, the CDR3 is TGTGCCAGCGGCTCTTGGGCAACGAACACCGGGGAGCTGTTTTTT.

The rearrangement joins TRBV5-4 to TRBJ1-1; the D is unclear. With 9 bases removed from V and 4 bases from J, the gap between germline ends came to 16 bases. There are 13 residues in the CDR3. Germline V gene sequence: CDR1 SGHNT, CDR2 YYREEE (reference sequence). CDR3 in DNA: TGTGCCATAGAGCGGAGGGTGATCACTGAAGCTTTCTTT. This sequence encodes CAIERRVITEAFF.

The chain is built from TRBV4-1 and TRBJ2-1; maybe TRBD2 (5 bases). The V gene lost 1 base and the J gene lost 2 bases, with 9 bases spanning the gap. The CDR3 runs 15 residues. Per germline, CDR1 MGHRA and CDR2 YSYEKL. The CDR3: CASSQVQRAYNEQFF. The CDR3 bases are TGCGCCAGCAGCCAAGTCCAGAGGGCCTACAATGAGCAGTTCTTC.

The chain recombines TRBV28 with TRBJ1-2; 10 positions agree with TRBD1. The J segment lost 5 bases and the V segment lost 8 bases, leaving 14 bases of the junction unmatched. CDR1 and CDR2 from the germline V gene are MDHEN and SYDVKM. CDR3 length: 16 residues. The CDR3 sequence is CASRSKGGQGRYGYTF. Here the CDR3 DNA reads TGTGCCAGCCGATCGAAAGGGGGACAGGGGAGGTATGGCTACACCTTC.

This chain uses TRBV9 with TRBJ1-4; no clear D gene. CDR3 length: 15 amino acids. With 7 bases removed from V and 5 bases from J, the gap between germline ends came to 18 bases. CDR1 SGDLS and CDR2 YYNGEE come from the germline V gene. The CDR3: CASSSRETSNEKLFF. In DNA, the CDR3 is TGTGCCAGCTCCTCTAGGGAGACGTCGAATGAAAAACTGTTTTTT.

V is TRBV6-5 and J is TRBJ2-7; TRBD2 is a possible D gene (6 bases). The CDR3 runs 15 residues. Germline assignment: CDR1 MNHEY and CDR2 SVGAGI. Trimming took off 5 bases at V and 0 bases at J, with 14 bases between the two ends. The CDR3 reads CASSRGTGPSYEQYF. DNA for the CDR3: TGTGCCAGCAGTCGCGGGACGGGCCCCTCCTACGAGCAGTACTTC.

The chain carries TRBV9 and TRBJ2-7, with TRBD2 identical over 7 bases. The germline gives CDR1 SGDLS, CDR2 YYNGEE. Losses at the gene ends were 4 bases for V and 5 bases for J; bases not matched to a gene: 9. CDR3 length: 14 amino acids. For the CDR3, the DNA is TGTGCCAGCAGCACCGGGACTAATCTCCACGAGCAGTACTTC. It codes for CASSTGTNLHEQYF.

The chain joins TRBV29-1 to TRBJ1-2, with 12 positions matching TRBD1. Per the germline V gene, CDR1 is SQVTM and CDR2 is ANQGSEA. After removal of 7 bases from V and 6 bases from J, the junction contained 12 bases not matched to a gene. There are 15 residues in the CDR3. CDR3 sequence: CSAMGQGASRDGYTF. In nucleotides, the CDR3 is TGCAGCGCTATGGGACAGGGGGCGAGTAGGGATGGCTACACCTTC.

The chain couples TRBV28 to TRBJ1-5, with TRBD1 matching 8 bases. Losses at the gene ends were 4 bases for V and 1 base for J; bases not matched to a gene: 6. The CDR3 is 16 residues long. Germline V gene sequence: CDR1 MDHEN, CDR2 SYDVKM. The CDR3 sequence: CASSSSRGRSNQPQHF. In DNA form, the CDR3 reads TGTGCCAGCAGTTCGAGCAGGGGGCGCAGCAATCAGCCCCAGCATTTT.

The V and J genes are TRBV28 and TRBJ1-6; TRBD1 matches at 9 bases. With V trimmed by 8 bases and J by 8 bases, 10 bases remained unmatched. CDR1 is MDHEN, CDR2 SYDVKM, per germline. This CDR3 has 15 residues. The chain's CDR3 is CASSTGGRVDSPLHF. DNA of the CDR3: TGTGCCAGCTCCACAGGGGGCCGGGTAGATTCACCCCTCCACTTT. Looking up the rest from reference TRBV28 and TRBJ1-6 gives the full variable domain: DVKVTQSSRYLVKRTGEKVFLECVQDMDHENMFWYRQDPGLGLRLIYFSYDVKMKEKGDIPEGYSVSREKKERFSLILESASTNQTSMYLCASSTGGRVDSPLHFGNGTRLTVT.

The CDR3 coding sequence is TGCGCCAGCAGAATACAGGGTCCCTACGAGCAGTACTTC. Its translation: CASRIQGPYEQYF. V is TRBV5-1 and J is TRBJ2-7; TRBD1 is a possible D gene (6 bases). CDR1 is SGHRS and CDR2 is YFSETQ in the germline V gene. The V end lost 5 bases, the J end lost 2 bases, and 11 bases lay between the germline ends. This CDR3 is built from 13 residues.

This chain joins TRBV27 and TRBJ2-1, with D tentatively TRBD2 (5 bases). Trimming cost V 5 bases and J 8 bases, with 13 bases left between them. Per germline, CDR1 MNHEY and CDR2 SMNVEV (reference sequence). The CDR3 has 13 residues. In nucleotides, the CDR3 is TGTGCCAGCAGTCTAACTAGTCCCCATGAGCAGTTCTTC. Its translation: CASSLTSPHEQFF.

This sequence joins TRBV7-8 and TRBJ2-5, with a tentative D call TRBD2 (5 bases). From germline, CDR1 is SGHVS and CDR2 FQNEAQ. This CDR3 comprises 15 residues. V was pared by 5 bases and J by 1 base, with 14 bases between. As DNA, the CDR3 is TGTGCCAGCAGCCCCCTACTAGGAATCCAAGAGACCCAGTACTTC. It is translated as CASSPLLGIQETQYF. The variable domain in full, with the rest retrieved from reference TRBV7-8 and TRBJ2-5, is GAGVSQSPRYKVAKRGQDVALRCDPISGHVSLFWYQQALGQGPEFLTYFQNEAQLDKSGLPSDRFFAERPEGSVSTLKIQRTQQEDSAVYLCASSPLLGIQETQYFGPGTRLLVL.

V usage is TRBV18 and J usage is TRBJ1-2, with D perhaps TRBD1 (5 bases). Trimming stripped 2 bases from V and 4 bases from J, with 29 bases between. The CDR3 consists of 20 residues. Germline CDR1 is KGHSH and CDR2 is LQKENI. The CDR3 sequence is CASSPWQGRRGSEAPYGYTF. Here the CDR3 DNA reads TGTGCCAGCTCACCATGGCAGGGAAGGAGAGGAAGTGAGGCCCCCTATGGCTACACCTTC. The variable domain in full, with the rest retrieved from reference TRBV18 and TRBJ1-2, is NAGVMQNPRHLVRRRGQEARLRCSPMKGHSHVYWYRQLPEEGLKFMVYLQKENIIDESGMPKERFSAEFPKEGPSILRIQQVVRGDSAAYFCASSPWQGRRGSEAPYGYTFGSGTRLTVV.

CDR3 protein: CASKERGSSYNEQFF. DNA of the CDR3: TGTGCCAGCAAAGAGCGGGGGAGCTCCTACAATGAGCAGTTCTTC. V gene TRBV7-2 combines with J gene TRBJ2-1; TRBD2 agrees at 8 bases. In germline, CDR1 is SGHTA, CDR2 FQGNSA. The V segment lost 7 bases and the J segment 0 bases; nucleotides outside the gene matches: 5. The CDR3 is 15 residues long.